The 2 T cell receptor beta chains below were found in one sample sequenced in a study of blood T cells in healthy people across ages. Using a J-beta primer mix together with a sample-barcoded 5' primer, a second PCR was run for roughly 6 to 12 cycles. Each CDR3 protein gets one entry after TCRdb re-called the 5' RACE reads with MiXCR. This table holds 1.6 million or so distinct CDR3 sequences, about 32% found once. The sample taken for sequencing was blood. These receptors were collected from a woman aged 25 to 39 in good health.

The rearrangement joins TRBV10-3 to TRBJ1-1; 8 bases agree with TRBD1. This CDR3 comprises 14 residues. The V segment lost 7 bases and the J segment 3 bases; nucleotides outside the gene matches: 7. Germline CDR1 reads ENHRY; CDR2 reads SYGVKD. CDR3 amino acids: CAITEDRGYTEAFF. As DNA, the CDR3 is TGTGCCATCACCGAAGACAGGGGCTACACTGAAGCTTTCTTT.

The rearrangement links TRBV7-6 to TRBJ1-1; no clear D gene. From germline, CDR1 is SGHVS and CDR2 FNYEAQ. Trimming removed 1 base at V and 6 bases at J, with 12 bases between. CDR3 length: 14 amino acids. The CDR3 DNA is TGTGCCAGCAGCTTAGACAGCGACTTCGCTGAAGCTTTCTTT. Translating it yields CASSLDSDFAEAFF.